This T cell receptor (beta chain) appears in the sequencing data of a study of cytomegalovirus exposure and HLA in healthy donors. Primers for the PCR totalled 60 Vbeta and 13 Jbeta. The data were produced by immunoSEQ multiplex PCR, yet TCRdb's version contains in-frame clones alone and is incomplete. Its table lists 150,000 or so clones. Note on this clone: Its antigen is not identified.

Study-level points and caveats: Roughly uniform depth of sequencing across donors was assumed in presence/absence analyses. A later look showed TCR association rates differing by HLA locus, highest for DRB1 and lowest for HLA-C.

CDR3 length: 16 residues. The V end lost 0 bases, the J end lost 0 bases, and 12 bases lay between the germline ends. Germline V gene lookup returns CDR1 SGHRS and CDR2 YFSETQ. The source material was PBMCs. The sequence was obtained from a woman aged 60-70 years in good health and CMV-seronegative. This chain connects TRBV5-1 to TRBJ1-1, with a possible D match to TRBD1 (6 bases). CDR3: CASSLAYGQLNTEAFF. Here the CDR3 DNA reads TGCGCCAGCAGCTTGGCCTACGGACAGCTGAACACTGAAGCTTTCTTT.